The present entry profiles one TCR beta chain with its context. Its cognate antigen is unknown. This sample is part of a study of T cell responses to AZD1222 COVID-19 vaccine. Trimming at V came to 5 bases and at J to 7 bases, leaving 8 bases not matched to a gene. The germline CDR1 and CDR2 sequences are SGHTA and FQGNSA. This CDR3 spans 15 amino acids. Libraries were prepared by immunoSEQ multiplex PCR; TCRdb keeps only in-frame clonotypes and omits some of them. This table has roughly 70,000 clones, around nine tenths appearing once. Study-wide results and limits: Increases in Spike-specific TCR breadth and depth were seen after two AZD1222 doses.

The sample here was peripheral blood, taken 28 days after the second AZD1222 dose. The chain combines TRBV7-2 with TRBJ2-2; TRBD1 matches at 9 bases. The sequence was obtained from an adult who received the AZD1222 COVID-19 vaccine. The CDR3 region has the DNA TGTGCCAGCAGCCCTCTTACAGGGGGCGACGGGGAGCTGTTTTTT. It codes for CASSPLTGGDGELFF. Full variable domain (outside the CDR3, taken from reference TRBV7-2 and TRBJ2-2): GAGVSQSPSNKVTEKGKDVELRCDPISGHTALYWYRQSLGQGLEFLIYFQGNSAPDKSGLPSDRFSAERTGGSVSTLTIQRTQQEDSAVYLCASSPLTGGDGELFFGEGSRLTVL.